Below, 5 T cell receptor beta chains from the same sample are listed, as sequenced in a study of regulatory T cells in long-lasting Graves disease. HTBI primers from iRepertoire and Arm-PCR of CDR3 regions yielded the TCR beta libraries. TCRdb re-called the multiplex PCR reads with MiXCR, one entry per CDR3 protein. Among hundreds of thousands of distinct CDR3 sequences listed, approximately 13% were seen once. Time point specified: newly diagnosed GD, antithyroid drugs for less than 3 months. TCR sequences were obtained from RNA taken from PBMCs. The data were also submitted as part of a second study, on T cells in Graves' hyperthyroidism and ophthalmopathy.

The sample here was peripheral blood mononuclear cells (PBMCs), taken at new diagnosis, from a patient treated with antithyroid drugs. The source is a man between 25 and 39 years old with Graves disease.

In DNA form, the CDR3 reads TGTGCCAGCAGTTCCGGCGGGGACAAAAACATTCAGTACTTC. It is translated as CASSSGGDKNIQYF. The chain is built from TRBV5-6 and TRBJ2-4, with a possible D match to TRBD2 (6 bases). The ends were cut back, 5 bases at V and 3 bases at J, with 12 bases in the middle. This CDR3 region has 14 residues. The germline gives CDR1 SGHDT, CDR2 YYEEEE.

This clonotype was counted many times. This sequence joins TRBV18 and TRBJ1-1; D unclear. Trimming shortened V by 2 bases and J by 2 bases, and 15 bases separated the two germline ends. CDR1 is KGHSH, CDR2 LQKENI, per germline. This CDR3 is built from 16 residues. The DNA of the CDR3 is TGTGCCAGCTCACCATATACCGGGAGACAAAACACTGAAGCTTTCTTT. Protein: CASSPYTGRQNTEAFF.

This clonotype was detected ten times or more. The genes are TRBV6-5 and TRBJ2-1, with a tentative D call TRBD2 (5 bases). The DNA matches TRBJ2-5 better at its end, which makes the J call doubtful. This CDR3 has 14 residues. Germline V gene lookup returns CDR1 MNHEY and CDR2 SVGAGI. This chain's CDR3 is CASSYVRTGETQYF. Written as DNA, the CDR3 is TGTGCCAGCAGTTACGTGAGGACGGGGGAGACCCAGTACTTC.

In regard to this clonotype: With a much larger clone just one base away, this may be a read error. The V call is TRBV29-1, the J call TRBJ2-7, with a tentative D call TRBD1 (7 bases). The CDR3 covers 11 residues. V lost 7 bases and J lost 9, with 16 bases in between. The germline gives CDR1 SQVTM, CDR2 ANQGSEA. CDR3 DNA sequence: TGCAGCGATGGTCGACAGGGAGGGCAGTACTTC. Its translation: CSDGRQGGQYF.

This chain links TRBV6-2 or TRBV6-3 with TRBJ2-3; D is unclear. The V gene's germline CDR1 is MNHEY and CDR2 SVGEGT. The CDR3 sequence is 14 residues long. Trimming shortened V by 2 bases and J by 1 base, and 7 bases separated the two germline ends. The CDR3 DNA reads TGTGCCAGCAGTTACACGGACGGCACAGATACGCAGTATTTT. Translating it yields CASSYTDGTDTQYF.